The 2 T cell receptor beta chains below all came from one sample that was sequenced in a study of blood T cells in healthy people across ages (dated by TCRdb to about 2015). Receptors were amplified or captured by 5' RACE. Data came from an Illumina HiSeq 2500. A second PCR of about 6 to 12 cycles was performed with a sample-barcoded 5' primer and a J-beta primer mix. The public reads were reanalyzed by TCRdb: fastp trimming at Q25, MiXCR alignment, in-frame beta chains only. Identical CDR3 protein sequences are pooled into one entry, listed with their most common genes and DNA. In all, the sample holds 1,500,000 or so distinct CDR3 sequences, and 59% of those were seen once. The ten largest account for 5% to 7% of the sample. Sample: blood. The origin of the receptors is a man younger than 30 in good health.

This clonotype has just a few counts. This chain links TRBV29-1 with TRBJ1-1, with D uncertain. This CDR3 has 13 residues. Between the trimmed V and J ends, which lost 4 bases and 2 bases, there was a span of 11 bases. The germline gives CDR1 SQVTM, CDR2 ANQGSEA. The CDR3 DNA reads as TGCAGCGTTGCTAAGATTCCCAACACTGAAGCTTTCTTT. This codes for CSVAKIPNTEAFF.

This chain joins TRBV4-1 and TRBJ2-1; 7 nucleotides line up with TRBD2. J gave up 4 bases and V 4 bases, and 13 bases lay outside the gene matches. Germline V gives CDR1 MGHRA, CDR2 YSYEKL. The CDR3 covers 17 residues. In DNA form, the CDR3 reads TGCGCCAGCAGCCGAACGACTAGCTTGGACCTTTACAATGAGCAGTTCTTC. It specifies CASSRTTSLDLYNEQFF.